What follows are 25 T cell receptor beta chains derived from one specimen sequenced in a study of cytomegalovirus exposure and HLA in healthy donors. A multiplex PCR was run with 60 Vbeta primers and 13 Jbeta primers. Sequencing used immunoSEQ multiplex PCR; TCRdb keeps in-frame clones, though not all of them. The table has some 99,000 clones, roughly 63% seen once. The sequenced material came from PBMCs. The receptor source for this set is a woman aged 70-85 years in good health and CMV-seropositive.

This clone was observed a handful of times. This sequence joins TRBV4-3 and TRBJ1-4; 9 bases agree with TRBD1. The length of the CDR3 is 17 residues. V lost 3 bases, J lost 7 bases, and 12 bases stayed unmatched. In germline, CDR1 is LGHNA, CDR2 YSLEER. In DNA form, the CDR3 reads TGCGCCAGCAGCCAGGAGACAGGGGGGCGAAGTAGTGAAAAACTGTTTTTT. The encoded protein is CASSQETGGRSSEKLFF.

V is TRBV7-9 and J is TRBJ2-2, with D perhaps matching TRBD1 (6 bases). V was pared by 3 bases and J by 3 bases, with 11 bases between. This CDR3 region has 15 residues. From germline, CDR1 is SEHNR and CDR2 FQNEAQ (reference sequence). CDR3 region: CASSFGGWDTGELFF. CDR3 nucleotides: TGTGCCAGCAGCTTTGGGGGCTGGGACACCGGGGAGCTGTTTTTT.

This sequence joins TRBV30 and TRBJ2-3; D is unclear. The germline CDR1 and CDR2 sequences are GTSNPN and SVGIG (reference sequence). The CDR3 length is 14 residues. Trimming removed 3 bases at V and 0 bases at J, with 10 bases between. The chain's CDR3 is CAWSGLSSTDTQYF. The CDR3 nucleotides read TGTGCCTGGAGCGGTCTATCTAGCACAGATACGCAGTATTTT.

This clone was recorded only once. The chain couples TRBV14 to TRBJ2-1, with 7 bases lining up with TRBD2. There are 18 residues in the CDR3. Germline V CDR1 and CDR2: SGHDN, FVKESK. V shed 5 bases and J 0 bases; nucleotides not matched to a gene: 13. The CDR3 loop reads CASSAGSRTRPSYNEQFF. Here the CDR3 DNA reads TGTGCCAGCAGCGCCGGATCCCGGACTAGGCCCTCCTACAATGAGCAGTTCTTC.

CDR3 sequence: CASSPWTGGSTAGELFF. The CDR3 DNA sequence: TGTGCCAGCAGCCCTTGGACAGGGGGCTCGACCGCCGGGGAGCTGTTTTTT. The chain is built from TRBV5-4 and TRBJ2-2; TRBD1 matches 11 bases. The V segment lost 4 bases and the J segment 6 bases; nucleotides outside the gene matches: 11. This CDR3 spans 17 amino acids. Germline V gene data show CDR1 as SGHNT and CDR2 as YYREEE (reference sequence).

This chain connects TRBV7-8 to TRBJ2-1, with 11 bases matching TRBD1. In germline, CDR1 is SGHVS, CDR2 FQNEAQ. CDR3 length: 16 residues. The V segment lost 6 bases and the J segment 5 bases; nucleotides outside the gene matches: 9. The CDR3 DNA is TGTGCCAGCAGACCTGGGACAGGGGGTAGGCACAATGAGCAGTTCTTC. Its translation is CASRPGTGGRHNEQFF.

The CDR3 region has the DNA TGTGCCAGCAGTTTTTTGGGGCTTGGAGATACGCAGTATTTT. Translated: CASSFLGLGDTQYF. The rearrangement links TRBV7-9 to TRBJ2-3; possible D gene TRBD1, 5 bases. The V and J ends lost 6 bases and 5 bases respectively, with 15 bases between them. Germline values: CDR1 SEHNR, CDR2 FQNEAQ (reference sequence). CDR3 length: 14 amino acids.

The J gene is TRBJ2-7, the V gene TRBV5-6, with D possibly being TRBD2 (5 bases). The germline V and J ends were trimmed by 1 base and 3 bases, with 5 bases remaining between them. This CDR3 has 12 amino acids. Germline V gene data show CDR1 as SGHDT and CDR2 as YYEEEE. The DNA of the CDR3 is TGTGCCAGCAGCTTGCGGGGCTACGAGCAGTACTTC. Amino acids: CASSLRGYEQYF.

The J gene is TRBJ1-4, the V gene TRBV7-2; a possible D gene is TRBD1 (6 bases). This CDR3 is 15 amino acids long. With 3 bases removed from V and 3 bases from J, the gap between germline ends came to 11 bases. Germline loops: CDR1 SGHTA, CDR2 FQGNSA. The CDR3 region is CASSLQGHPNEKLFF. Written as DNA, the CDR3 is TGTGCCAGCAGCTTGCAGGGACATCCTAATGAAAAACTGTTTTTT.

The chain recombines TRBV23-1 with TRBJ1-5; possibly TRBD1 for D (6 bases). TRBV23-1 is assigned to the ORF class and has an uncertain function. This CDR3 is 16 amino acids long. V lost 0 bases to trimming and J lost 6 bases, with 15 bases between them. The CDR3 nucleotides are TGCGCCAGCAGTCAATCGTTATGGGGGGGCGGTCAGCCCCAGCATTTT. Protein product: CASSQSLWGGGQPQHF.

The gene calls are TRBV7-2 and TRBJ2-7; D is possibly TRBD1 (6 bases). This CDR3 is built from 13 residues. Trimming took 5 bases from V and 5 from J, leaving 13 bases between them. Germline CDR1 reads SGHTA; CDR2 reads FQGNSA. The CDR3 region has the DNA TGTGCCAGCAGCCCTCAACAGGGAAACGAGCAGTACTTC. Protein product: CASSPQQGNEQYF.

This clone was picked up one time. In the same sample, other DNA sequences code for this CDR3. The chain joins TRBV5-1 to TRBJ1-1, with 8 bases lining up with TRBD1. The CDR3 runs 15 residues. V was pared by 2 bases and J by 2 bases, with 5 bases of the junction left unmatched. Germline assignment: CDR1 SGHRS and CDR2 YFSETQ. CDR3 protein: CASSLVQGVNTEAFF. CDR3 bases: TGCGCCAGCAGCTTAGTACAGGGGGTCAACACTGAAGCTTTCTTT.

This clone was counted a single time. The genes are TRBV9 and TRBJ2-1; tentative D call: TRBD2 (6 bases). Germline loops: CDR1 SGDLS, CDR2 YYNGEE. Trimming removed 2 bases from V and 6 bases from J, with 12 bases in between. The CDR3 runs 14 residues. The CDR3 spells CASSVGGTLNEQFF. The CDR3 coding sequence is TGTGCCAGCAGCGTGGGCGGGACCCTCAATGAGCAGTTCTTC. The full variable domain, completed using reference TRBV9 and TRBJ2-1, is DSGVTQTPKHLITATGQRVTLRCSPRSGDLSVYWYQQSLDQGLQFLIQYYNGEERAKGNILERFSAQQFPDLHSELNLSSLELGDSALYFCASSVGGTLNEQFFGPGTRLTVL.

The rearrangement uses TRBV5-4 and TRBJ2-5, with TRBD2 identical over 14 bases. CDR1 is SGHNT, CDR2 YYREEE, per germline (reference sequence). V shed 4 bases and J 5 bases; nucleotides not matched to a gene: 7. The CDR3 covers 16 residues. The CDR3 loop is CASSPRLAGGMETQYF. CDR3 coding DNA: TGTGCCAGCAGCCCCCGACTAGCGGGGGGGATGGAGACCCAGTACTTC.

J is TRBJ1-5 and V is TRBV11-2, with 10 bases identical to TRBD1. In germline, CDR1 is SGHAT, CDR2 FQNNGV. Unmatched junction bases numbered 5, after V lost 4 bases and J lost 5 bases. The CDR3 is 15 residues long. CDR3: CASSWGTGEYQPQHF. The CDR3 bases are TGTGCCAGCAGCTGGGGGACAGGGGAGTATCAGCCCCAGCATTTT.

V and J are TRBV5-1 and TRBJ1-2; 9 bases agree with TRBD1. The J segment lost 2 bases and the V segment lost 4 bases, leaving 9 bases of the junction unmatched. The CDR3 is made up of 16 amino acids. Germline V gene sequence: CDR1 SGHRS, CDR2 YFSETQ. The CDR3 region has the DNA TGCGCCAGCAGCCCCCGGGACAGGGTCGGAAACTATGGCTACACCTTC. This translates into CASSPRDRVGNYGYTF. The variable domain in full, completed from reference TRBV5-1 and TRBJ1-2, reads KAGVTQTPRYLIKTRGQQVTLSCSPISGHRSVSWYQQTPGQGLQFLFEYFSETQRNKGNFPGRFSGRQFSNSRSEMNVSTLELGDSALYLCASSPRDRVGNYGYTFGSGTRLTVV.

This chain joins TRBV10-2 and TRBJ2-3, with 15 positions matching TRBD2. Germline V gene lookup returns CDR1 WSHSY and CDR2 SAAADI. The CDR3 runs 17 residues. Trimming cost V 6 bases and J 0 bases; bases outside gene matches: 4. CDR3 in DNA: TGCGCCAGCAGGAGGACTAGCGGGGGGGCTAGCACAGATACGCAGTATTTT. Protein: CASRRTSGGASTDTQYF.

V usage is TRBV5-1 and J usage is TRBJ2-3; D not certain. The V end lost 3 bases, the J end lost 0 bases, and 14 bases lay between the germline ends. Looked up from germline, CDR1 is SGHRS and CDR2 is YFSETQ. The CDR3 is 16 amino acids. CDR3 region: CASSSYRSLSTDTQYF. The CDR3 coding sequence is TGCGCCAGCAGCTCCTATCGGTCTTTAAGCACAGATACGCAGTATTTT.

The gene calls are TRBV29-1 and TRBJ1-1; D not resolved. CDR3 size: 13 residues. V dropped 7 bases and J dropped 4 bases, with 16 bases sitting between them. From germline, CDR1 is SQVTM and CDR2 ANQGSEA. In nucleotides, the CDR3 is TGCAGCGCCCTCGACACTAGGCGCACTGAAGCTTTCTTT. Translating it yields CSALDTRRTEAFF.

The chain employs TRBV30 and TRBJ1-6; 8 bases are shared with TRBD1. V shed 3 bases and J 7 bases; nucleotides not matched to a gene: 5. CDR1 and CDR2 (germline): GTSNPN, SVGIG (reference sequence). CDR3 length: 14 amino acids. CDR3 region: CAWSGQGLNSPLHF. The CDR3 nucleotides read TGTGCCTGGAGCGGACAGGGACTAAATTCACCCCTCCACTTT. The full variable domain, with the rest looked up from reference TRBV30 and TRBJ1-6, is SQTIHQWPATLVQPVGSPLSLECTVEGTSNPNLYWYRQAAGRGLQLLFYSVGIGQISSEVPQNLSASRPQDRQFILSSKKLLLSDSGFYLCAWSGQGLNSPLHFGNGTRLTVT.

Regarding this clone: Other DNA variants within this sample encode the same CDR3. The V call is TRBV4-3, the J call TRBJ1-1; D is ambiguous. V lost 1 base, J lost 1 base, and 7 bases lay in between. Germline V gene data show CDR1 as LGHNA and CDR2 as YSLEER. The CDR3 runs to 14 residues. The CDR3 sequence: CASSQGGGNTEAFF. CDR3 bases: TGCGCCAGCAGCCAAGGAGGTGGGAACACTGAAGCTTTCTTT.

The J gene is TRBJ2-3, the V gene TRBV19; 9 nucleotides agree with TRBD2. The CDR3 is made up of 15 amino acids. Germline CDR1 LNHDA, CDR2 SQIVND (reference sequence). The V and J ends lost 4 bases and 3 bases, in that order; junction bases with no gene match: 5. CDR3 sequence: CASSSLAGQTDTQYF. The CDR3 DNA reads TGTGCCAGTAGTAGTCTAGCGGGGCAGACAGATACGCAGTATTTT.

The CDR3: CASSQDLTRQGSPLRAFF. For the CDR3, the DNA is TGTGCCAGCAGCCAAGATCTGACGCGACAGGGGTCACCTCTTCGCGCTTTCTTT. This sequence joins TRBV4-2 and TRBJ1-1; TRBD1 matches 8 bases. The CDR3 contains 18 residues. Looked up from germline, CDR1 is LGHNA and CDR2 is YNFKEQ. Trimming at V came to 0 bases and at J to 11 bases, leaving 20 bases not matched to a gene.

The genes are TRBV29-1 and TRBJ1-5; perhaps TRBD1 as D (5 bases). The CDR3 is 13 residues long. CDR1 SQVTM and CDR2 ANQGSEA come from the germline V gene. V was pared by 4 bases and J by 7 bases, with 14 bases between. The CDR3 region is CSVGQSEGQPQHF. The CDR3 nucleotides are TGCAGCGTTGGACAGTCCGAAGGACAGCCCCAGCATTTT. Full variable domain (missing parts from reference TRBV29-1 and TRBJ1-5): SAVISQKPSRDICQRGTSLTIQCQVDSQVTMMFWYRQQPGQSLTLIATANQGSEATYESGFVIDKFPISRPNLTFSTLTVSNMSPEDSSIYLCSVGQSEGQPQHFGDGTRLSIL.

CDR3 in amino acids: CAWTRALNTEAFF. In nucleotides, the CDR3 is TGTGCCTGGACGAGGGCCTTGAACACTGAAGCTTTCTTT. The J gene is TRBJ1-1, the V gene TRBV30; no clear D. CDR3 length: 13 amino acids. Trimming removed 4 bases from V and 0 bases from J, with 9 bases in between. Germline V gene lookup returns CDR1 GTSNPN and CDR2 SVGIG (reference sequence).